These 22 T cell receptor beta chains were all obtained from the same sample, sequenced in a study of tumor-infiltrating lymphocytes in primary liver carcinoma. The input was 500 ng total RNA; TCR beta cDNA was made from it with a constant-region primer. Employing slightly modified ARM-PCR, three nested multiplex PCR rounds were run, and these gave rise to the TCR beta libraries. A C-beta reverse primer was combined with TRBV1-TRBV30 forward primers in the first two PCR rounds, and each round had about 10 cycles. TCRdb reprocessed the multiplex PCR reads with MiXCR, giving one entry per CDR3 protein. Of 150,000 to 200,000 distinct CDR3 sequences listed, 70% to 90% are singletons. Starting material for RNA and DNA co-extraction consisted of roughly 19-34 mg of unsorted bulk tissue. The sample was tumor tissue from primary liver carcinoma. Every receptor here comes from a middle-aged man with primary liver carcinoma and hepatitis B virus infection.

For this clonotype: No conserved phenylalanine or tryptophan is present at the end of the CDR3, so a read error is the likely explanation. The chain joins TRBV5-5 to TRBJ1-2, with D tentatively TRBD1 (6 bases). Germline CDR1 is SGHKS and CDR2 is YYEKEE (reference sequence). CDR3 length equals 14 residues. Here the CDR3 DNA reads TGTGCCAGCAGCGCTGGGACACTTAACTATGACTACACCATC. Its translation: CASSAGTLNYDYTI.

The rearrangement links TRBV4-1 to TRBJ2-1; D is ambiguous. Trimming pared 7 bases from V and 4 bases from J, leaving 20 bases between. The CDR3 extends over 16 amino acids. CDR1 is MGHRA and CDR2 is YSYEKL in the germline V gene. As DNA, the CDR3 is TGCGCCAGCAACACTCCGCCTACTTCGATTTACAATGAGCAGTTCTTC. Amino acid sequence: CASNTPPTSIYNEQFF.

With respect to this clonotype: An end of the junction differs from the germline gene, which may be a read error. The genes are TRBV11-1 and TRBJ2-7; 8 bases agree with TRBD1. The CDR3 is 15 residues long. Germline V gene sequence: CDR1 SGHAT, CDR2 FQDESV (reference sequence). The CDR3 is CASSSLPGGAHEQYF. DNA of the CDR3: TGTGCCAGCAGCTCGCTTCCAGGGGGCGCCCACGAACAGTACTTC.

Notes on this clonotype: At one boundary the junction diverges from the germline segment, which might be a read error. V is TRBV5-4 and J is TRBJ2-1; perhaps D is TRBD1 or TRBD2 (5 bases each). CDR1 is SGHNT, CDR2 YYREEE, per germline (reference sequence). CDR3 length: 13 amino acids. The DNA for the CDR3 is TGTGCCAGTAGCTTAGGGGAGAGCAATGAGCGGTTCTTC. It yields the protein CASSLGESNERFF.

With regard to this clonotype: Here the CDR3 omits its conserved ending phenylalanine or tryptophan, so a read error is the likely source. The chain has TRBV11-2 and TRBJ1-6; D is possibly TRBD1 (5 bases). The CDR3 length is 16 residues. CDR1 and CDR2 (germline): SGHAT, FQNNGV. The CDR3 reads CTSSLGDDGYNSPLHY. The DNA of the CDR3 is TGTACCAGCAGCTTAGGGGACGACGGATATAATTCACCCCTCCACTAT.

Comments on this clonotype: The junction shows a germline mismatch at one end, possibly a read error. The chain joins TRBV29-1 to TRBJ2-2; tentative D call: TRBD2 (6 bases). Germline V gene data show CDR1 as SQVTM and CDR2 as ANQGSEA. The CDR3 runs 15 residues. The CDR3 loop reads CSVGTITANTRELFF. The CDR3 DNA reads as TGCAGCGTTGGGACTATCACGGCGAACACCCGGGAGCTGTTTTTT.

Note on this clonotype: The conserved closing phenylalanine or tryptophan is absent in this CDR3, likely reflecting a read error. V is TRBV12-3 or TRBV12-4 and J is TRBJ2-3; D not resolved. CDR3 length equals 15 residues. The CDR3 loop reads CTSSRDQSFTDTQYY. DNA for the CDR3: TGTACCAGCAGCCGCGACCAGTCCTTCACAGATACGCAGTATTAT.

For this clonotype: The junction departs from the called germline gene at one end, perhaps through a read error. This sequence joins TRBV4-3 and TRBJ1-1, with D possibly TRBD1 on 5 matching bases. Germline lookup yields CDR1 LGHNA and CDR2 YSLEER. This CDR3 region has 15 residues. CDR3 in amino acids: CPSSQANRKNTEAFF. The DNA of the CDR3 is TGTCCCAGCAGCCAAGCGAACAGGAAGAACACTGAAGCTTTCTTT.

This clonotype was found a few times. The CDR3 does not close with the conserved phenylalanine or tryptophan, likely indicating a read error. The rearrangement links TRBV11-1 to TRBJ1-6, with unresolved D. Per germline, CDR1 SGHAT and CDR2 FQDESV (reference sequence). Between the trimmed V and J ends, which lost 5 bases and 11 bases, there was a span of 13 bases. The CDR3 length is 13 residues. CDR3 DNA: TGTGCCAGCAGCCTGACACTGGTTCCACCCCTCCACTTA. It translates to CASSLTLVPPLHL.

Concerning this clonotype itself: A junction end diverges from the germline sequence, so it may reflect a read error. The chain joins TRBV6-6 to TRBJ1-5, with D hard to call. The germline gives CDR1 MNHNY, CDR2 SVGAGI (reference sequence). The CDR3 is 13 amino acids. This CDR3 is CDSSEFSNQPQHF. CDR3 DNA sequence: TGTGACAGCAGTGAATTTAGCAATCAGCCCCAGCATTTT.

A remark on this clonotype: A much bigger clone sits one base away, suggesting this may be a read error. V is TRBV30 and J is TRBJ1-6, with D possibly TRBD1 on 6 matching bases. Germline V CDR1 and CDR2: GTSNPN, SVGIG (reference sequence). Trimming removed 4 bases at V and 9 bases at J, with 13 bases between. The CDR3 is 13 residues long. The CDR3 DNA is TGTGCCTGGACCGGGACAAGCTGTTCACCCCTCCACTTT. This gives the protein CAWTGTSCSPLHF.

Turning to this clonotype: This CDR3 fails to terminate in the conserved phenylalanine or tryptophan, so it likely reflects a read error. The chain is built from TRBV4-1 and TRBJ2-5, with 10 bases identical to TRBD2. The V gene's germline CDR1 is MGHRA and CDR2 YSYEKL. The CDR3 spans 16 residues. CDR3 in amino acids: CAISLGSSSGRESQYL. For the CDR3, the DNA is TGCGCCATCAGCCTAGGGTCGTCTAGCGGGAGAGAGAGCCAGTACTTA.

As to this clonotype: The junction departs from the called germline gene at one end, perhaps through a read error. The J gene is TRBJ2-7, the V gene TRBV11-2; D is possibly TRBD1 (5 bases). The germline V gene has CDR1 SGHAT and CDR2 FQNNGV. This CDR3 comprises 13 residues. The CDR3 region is CPSSVGQSYKQYF. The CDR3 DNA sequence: TGTCCCAGCAGCGTGGGGCAGTCCTACAAGCAGTACTTC.

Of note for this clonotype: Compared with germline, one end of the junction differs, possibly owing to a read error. DNA of the CDR3: TGCGACAGCAGCCAAGATATCACGGGACAGATGAACACTGAAACTTTCTTT. It encodes CDSSQDITGQMNTETFF. The chain couples TRBV4-3 to TRBJ1-1, with 7 nucleotides matching TRBD1. The germline V gene encodes CDR1 LGHNA and CDR2 YSLEER. This CDR3 is built from 17 residues.

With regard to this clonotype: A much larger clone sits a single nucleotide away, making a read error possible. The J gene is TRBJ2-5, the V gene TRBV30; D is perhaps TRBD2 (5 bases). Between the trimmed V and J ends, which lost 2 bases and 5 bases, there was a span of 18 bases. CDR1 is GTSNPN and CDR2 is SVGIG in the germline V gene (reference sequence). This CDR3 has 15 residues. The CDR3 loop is CAWSTPFTREETQYF. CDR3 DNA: TGTGCCTGGAGTACCCCCTTCACTAGAGAGGAGACCCAGTACTTC.

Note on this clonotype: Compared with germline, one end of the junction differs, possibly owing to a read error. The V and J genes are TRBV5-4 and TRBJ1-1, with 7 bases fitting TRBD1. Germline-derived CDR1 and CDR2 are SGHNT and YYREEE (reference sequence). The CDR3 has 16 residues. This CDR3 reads CASSQIGTVMSTEAIF. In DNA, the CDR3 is TGTGCCAGCAGCCAAATTGGGACAGTGATGAGCACTGAAGCTATCTTT. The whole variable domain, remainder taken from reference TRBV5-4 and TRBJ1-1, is ETGVTQSPTHLIKTRGQQVTLRCSSQSGHNTVSWYQQALGQGPQFIFQYYREEENGRGNFPPRFSGLQFPNYSSELNVNALELDDSALYLCASSQIGTVMSTEAIFGQGTRLTVV.

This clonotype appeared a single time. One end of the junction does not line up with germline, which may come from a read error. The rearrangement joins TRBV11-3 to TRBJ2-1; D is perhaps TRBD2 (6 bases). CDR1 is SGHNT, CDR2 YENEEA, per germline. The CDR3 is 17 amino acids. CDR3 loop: CASSLDIPGLPHNEQLF. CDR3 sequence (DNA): TGTGCCAGCAGCTTAGACATACCGGGACTCCCCCACAATGAGCAGTTGTTC.

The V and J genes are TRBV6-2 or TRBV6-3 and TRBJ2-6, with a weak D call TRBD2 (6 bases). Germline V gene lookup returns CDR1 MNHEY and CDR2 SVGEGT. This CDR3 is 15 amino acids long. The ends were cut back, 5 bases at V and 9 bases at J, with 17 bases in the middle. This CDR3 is CASSAGGAWDNVLTF. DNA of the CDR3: TGTGCCAGCAGTGCCGGGGGAGCTTGGGACAACGTCCTGACTTTC.

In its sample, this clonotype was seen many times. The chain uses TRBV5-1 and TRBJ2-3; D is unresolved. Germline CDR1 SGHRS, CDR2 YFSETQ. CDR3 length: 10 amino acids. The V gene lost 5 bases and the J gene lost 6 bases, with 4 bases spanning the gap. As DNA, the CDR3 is TGCGCCAGCAGGCCCGATACGCAGTATTTT. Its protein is CASRPDTQYF.

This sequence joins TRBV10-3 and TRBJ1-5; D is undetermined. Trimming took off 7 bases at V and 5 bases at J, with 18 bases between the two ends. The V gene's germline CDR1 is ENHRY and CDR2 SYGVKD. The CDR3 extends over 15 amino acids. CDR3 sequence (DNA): TGTGCCATCATCCCGAACAAAGGAGGGCATCAGCCCCAGCATTTT. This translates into CAIIPNKGGHQPQHF.

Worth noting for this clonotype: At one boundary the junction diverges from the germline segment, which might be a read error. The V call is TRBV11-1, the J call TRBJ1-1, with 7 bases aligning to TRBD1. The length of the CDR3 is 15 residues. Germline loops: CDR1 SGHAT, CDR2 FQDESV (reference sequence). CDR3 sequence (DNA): TGTGCCAGCACCCCGCGACAGGGTCGGAAGACTGAAGCTTCCTTT. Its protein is CASTPRQGRKTEASF.

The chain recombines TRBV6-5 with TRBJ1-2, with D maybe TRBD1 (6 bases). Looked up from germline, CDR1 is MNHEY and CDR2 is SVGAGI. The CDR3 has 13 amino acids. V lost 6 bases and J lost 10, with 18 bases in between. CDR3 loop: CASRGDKTLVYTF. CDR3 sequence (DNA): TGTGCCAGCAGAGGGGACAAGACGCTTGTCTACACCTTC.